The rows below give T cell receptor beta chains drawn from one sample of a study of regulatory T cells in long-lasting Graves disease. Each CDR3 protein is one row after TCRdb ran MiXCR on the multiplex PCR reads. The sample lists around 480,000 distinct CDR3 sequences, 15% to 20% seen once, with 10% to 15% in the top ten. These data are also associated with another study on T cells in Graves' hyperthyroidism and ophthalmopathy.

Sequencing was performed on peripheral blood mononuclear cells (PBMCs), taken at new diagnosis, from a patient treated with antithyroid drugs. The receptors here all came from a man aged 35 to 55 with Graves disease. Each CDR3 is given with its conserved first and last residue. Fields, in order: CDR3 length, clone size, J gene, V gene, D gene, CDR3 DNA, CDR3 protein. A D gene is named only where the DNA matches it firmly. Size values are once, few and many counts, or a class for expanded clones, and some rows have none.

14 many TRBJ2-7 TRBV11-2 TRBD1 TGTGCCAGCAGCTTCGGACAGGGAAACTACGAGCAGTACTTC CASSFGQGNYEQYF
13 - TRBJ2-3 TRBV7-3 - TGTGCCAGCAGCTTAACGATCACAGATACGCAGTATTTT CASSLTITDTQYF
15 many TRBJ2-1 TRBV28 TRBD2 TGTGCCAGCAGTTTTTTAGCGGGAGGGAAAAATGAGCAGTTCTTC CASSFLAGGKNEQFF
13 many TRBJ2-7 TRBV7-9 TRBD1 TGTGCCAGCAGCGACCGGGACAGCTACGAGCAGTACTTC CASSDRDSYEQYF
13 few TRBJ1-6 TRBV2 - TGTGCCAGCAGCCTGGGAAATAATTCACCCCTCCACTTT CASSLGNNSPLHF
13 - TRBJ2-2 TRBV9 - TGTGCCAGCAGCGTAGTGGGTGGAAGGGAGCTGTTTTTT CASSVVGGRELFF
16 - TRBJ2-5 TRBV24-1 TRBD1 TGTGCCACCAGTCTAGGCAGGACAGGGGGAGTAGAGACCCAGTACTTC CATSLGRTGGVETQYF
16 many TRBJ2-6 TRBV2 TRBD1 TGTGCCAGCAATGGACAGGGTAGCTCTGGGGCCAACGTCCTGACTTTC CASNGQGSSGANVLTF
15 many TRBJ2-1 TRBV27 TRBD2 TGTGCCAGCAGTTTTGGGACTAGCGGGAGGGGAGAGCAGTTCTTC CASSFGTSGRGEQFF
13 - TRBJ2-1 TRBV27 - TGTGCCAGCAGTGCCGGACAGCTAAGTGAGCAGTTCTTC CASSAGQLSEQFF
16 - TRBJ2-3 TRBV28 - TGTGCCAGCACCACTCCAAGGGGGGCTCGCACAGATACGCAGTATTTT CASTTPRGARTDTQYF
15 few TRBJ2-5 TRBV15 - TGTGCCACCAGCAGAGACCAGGACCGCCAAGAGACCCAGTACTTC CATSRDQDRQETQYF
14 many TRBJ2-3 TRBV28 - TGTGCCAGCAGTTTTGTGAGAGACACAGATACGCAGTATTTT CASSFVRDTDTQYF
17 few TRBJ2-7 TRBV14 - TGTGCCAGCAGCCAAGATTTGGGATCCCGACATACTTTTCGGCAGTACTTC CASSQDLGSRHTFRQYF
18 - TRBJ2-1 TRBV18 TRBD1 TGTGCCAGCTCACCACCAGGACAGGCCCGGAGCTCCTACAATGAGCAGTTCTTC CASSPPGQARSSYNEQFF
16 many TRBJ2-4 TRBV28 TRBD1 TGTGCCAGCAGTCCGTACCGGGACAGGGGTAAAAACATTCAGTACTTC CASSPYRDRGKNIQYF
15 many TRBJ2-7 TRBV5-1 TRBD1 TGCGCCAGCAGCTTGGACGGGACAGCTTATCTTGAGCAGTACTTC CASSLDGTAYLEQYF
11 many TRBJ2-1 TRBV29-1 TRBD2 TGCAGCGTGAGCGGGACTAGTGAGCAGTTCTTC CSVSGTSEQFF
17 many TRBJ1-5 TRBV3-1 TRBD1 TGTGCCAGCAGCCCTGGGACAGGGGTCCCTAGCAATCAGCCCCAGCATTTT CASSPGTGVPSNQPQHF
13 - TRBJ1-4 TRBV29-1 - TGCAGCGTTTATGGGCAGACTAATGAAAAACTGTTTTTT CSVYGQTNEKLFF
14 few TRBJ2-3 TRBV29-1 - TGCAGCGTTGGGAAGAGGCCGAGCACAGATACGCAGTATTTT CSVGKRPSTDTQYF
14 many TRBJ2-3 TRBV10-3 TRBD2 TGTGCCATCAGTGAGTCGGCTAGCGGAAATACGCAGTATTTT CAISESASGNTQYF
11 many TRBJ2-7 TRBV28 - TGTGCCAGCACCTCCTCCTACGAGCAGTACTTC CASTSSYEQYF
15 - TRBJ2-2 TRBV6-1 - TGTGCCAGCAGTCCGAAAGGGCTTGCCACCGGGGAGCTGTTTTTT CASSPKGLATGELFF
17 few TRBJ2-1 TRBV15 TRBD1 TGTGCCACCAGCGTCCTCGGGACAGGGCGCAACGTTAATGAGCAGTTCTTC CATSVLGTGRNVNEQFF
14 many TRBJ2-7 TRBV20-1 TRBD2 TGCAGTGCTCATGGGGGGGGAGGGCCATACGAGCAGTACTTC CSAHGGGGPYEQYF
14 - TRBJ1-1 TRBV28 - TGTGCCAGCAGACTTAACCTAGGGAACACTGAAGCTTTCTTT CASRLNLGNTEAFF
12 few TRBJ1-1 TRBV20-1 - TGCAGTGCTCCGACAGTGAACACTGAAGCTTTCTTT CSAPTVNTEAFF
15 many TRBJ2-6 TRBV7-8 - TGTGCCAGCAGGGTTAGGGGCCTTGGGGCCAACGTCCTGACTTTC CASRVRGLGANVLTF
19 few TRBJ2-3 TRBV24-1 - TGTGCCACCAGTGACACTACACGAAATGCAGGGATAGGGACAGATACGCAGTATTTT CATSDTTRNAGIGTDTQYF
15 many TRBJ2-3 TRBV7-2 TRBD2 TGTGCCAGCAGCTTAGAGGCGGGAGGCGGAGATACGCAGTATTTT CASSLEAGGGDTQYF
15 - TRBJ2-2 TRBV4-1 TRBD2 TGCGCCAGCAGCCAATCACTAGCGGGCACCGGGGAGCTGTTTTTT CASSQSLAGTGELFF
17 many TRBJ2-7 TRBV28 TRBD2 TGTGCCAGCAGTCCCCTCGCTAGCGGGAGCCCCTCCTACGAGCAGTACTTC CASSPLASGSPSYEQYF
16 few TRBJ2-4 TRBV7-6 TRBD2 TGTGCCAGCAGCATGTCTAGCGGTCTAGCCAAAAACATTCAGTACTTC CASSMSSGLAKNIQYF
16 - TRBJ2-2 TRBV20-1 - TGCAGTGCTAGAGATCTTCGTATAGCGAACACCGGGGAGCTGTTTTTT CSARDLRIANTGELFF
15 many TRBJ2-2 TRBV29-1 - TGCAGCGTCGTTAGTATGGGCGCGAACACCGGGGAGCTGTTTTTT CSVVSMGANTGELFF
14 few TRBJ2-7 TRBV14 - TGTGCCAGCAGCCAAGAGGGGAGAGCCTACGAGCAGTACTTC CASSQEGRAYEQYF
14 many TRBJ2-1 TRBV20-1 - TGCAGTGCTCGTCGGGGCGGCCTCTACAATGAGCAGTTCTTC CSARRGGLYNEQFF
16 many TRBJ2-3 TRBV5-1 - TGCGCCAGCAGCTTGACTGCCGGGAAGGGGGCAGATACGCAGTATTTT CASSLTAGKGADTQYF
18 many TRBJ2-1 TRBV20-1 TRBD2 TGCAGTGCTAGACCCACCCCGTTCGTGAGCGGGAGGGCCACTGAGCAGTTCTTC CSARPTPFVSGRATEQFF
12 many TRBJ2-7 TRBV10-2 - TGCGCCAGCAGTGAGACTAGGCACGAGCAGTACTTC CASSETRHEQYF
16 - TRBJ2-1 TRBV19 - TGTGCCAGTAGTATACAAGCGGGTCAGAGAAACAATGAGCAGTTCTTC CASSIQAGQRNNEQFF
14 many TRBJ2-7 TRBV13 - TGTGCCAGCAGCTTAAGGGCGAACCTATACGAGCAGTACTTC CASSLRANLYEQYF
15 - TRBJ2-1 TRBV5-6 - TGTGCCAGCAGCTATCGTCTAGCGAACTACAATGAGCAGTTCTTC CASSYRLANYNEQFF
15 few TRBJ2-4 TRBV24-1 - TGTGCCACCAGTGATTCGACGATAGCCAAAAACATTCAGTACTTC CATSDSTIAKNIQYF
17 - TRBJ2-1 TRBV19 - TGTGCCAGTAGTCACAGCCCCCGACAGAGCACCTACAATGAGCAGTTCTTC CASSHSPRQSTYNEQFF
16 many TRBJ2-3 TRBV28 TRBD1 TGTGCCAGCAGTCAACCGGGACAGGGGGTTTTAGATACGCAGTATTTT CASSQPGQGVLDTQYF
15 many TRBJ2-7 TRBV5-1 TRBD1 TGCGCCAGCAGCTCGGGGACAGGGGATTCTTACAAGCAGTACTTC CASSSGTGDSYKQYF
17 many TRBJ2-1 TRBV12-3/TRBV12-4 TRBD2 TGTGCCAGCAGTTTAGCGATGGGGACGGGAGGGTACAATGAGCAGTTCTTC CASSLAMGTGGYNEQFF
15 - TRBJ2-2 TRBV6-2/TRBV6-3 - TGTGCCAGCAGTGAATACGGGGGATTAACCGGGGAGCTGTTTTTT CASSEYGGLTGELFF
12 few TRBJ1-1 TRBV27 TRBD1 TGTGCCAGCCCTACAGGGGGCGCCTCAGCTTTCTTT CASPTGGASAFF
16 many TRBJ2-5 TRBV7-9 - TGTGCCAGCAGCTTATCTCGAGGACTAAACTCGGAGACCCAGTACTTC CASSLSRGLNSETQYF
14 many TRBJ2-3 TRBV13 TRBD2 TGTGCCAGCAGCTTTAGCGGGAGGCCAGATACGCAGTATTTT CASSFSGRPDTQYF
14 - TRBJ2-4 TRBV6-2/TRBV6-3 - TGTGCCAGCAGCACGGAACTAGCCAAAAACATTCAGTACTTC CASSTELAKNIQYF
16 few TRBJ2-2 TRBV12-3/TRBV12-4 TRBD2 TGTGCCAGCAGACCCACTAGCGGGAGGGCCACCGGGGAGCTGTTTTTT CASRPTSGRATGELFF